This TCR beta chain was observed in a study of vaccination effects on CD4 cells after COVID-19. Prior to sequencing, the ViraFEST assay stimulated PBMC with viral peptide pools, which expanded the antigen-specific CD4+ T cells. The culture ran for 10 days, and then CD4+ T cells were isolated. In the vaccine recipients, nucleocapsid antibodies were negative and there was no prior SARS-CoV-2 infection. Generated by immunoSEQ multiplex PCR, the TCRdb table keeps only in-frame clones and is missing some. This sample yields about 65,000 clones, of which around 69% are seen a single time; around 2.8% belongs to the top ten. The trim removed 4 bases at V and 2 bases at J, leaving 7 bases unmatched. The length of the CDR3 is 16 residues. CDR1 is SGHNT and CDR2 is YYREEE in the germline V gene (reference sequence). Points on this clone: The antigen is not known.

The sample in question was CD4+ T cells from PBMCs cultured with HCoV-NL63 spike peptides, obtained before COVID-19 vaccination. The V and J genes are TRBV5-4 and TRBJ2-1; TRBD1 matches at 9 bases. The receptor was derived from a human donor who received a COVID-19 vaccine. The CDR3 protein is CASSRQGQGTYNEQFF. CDR3 DNA sequence: TGTGCCAGCAGCCGACAAGGACAGGGGACCTACAATGAGCAGTTCTTC.